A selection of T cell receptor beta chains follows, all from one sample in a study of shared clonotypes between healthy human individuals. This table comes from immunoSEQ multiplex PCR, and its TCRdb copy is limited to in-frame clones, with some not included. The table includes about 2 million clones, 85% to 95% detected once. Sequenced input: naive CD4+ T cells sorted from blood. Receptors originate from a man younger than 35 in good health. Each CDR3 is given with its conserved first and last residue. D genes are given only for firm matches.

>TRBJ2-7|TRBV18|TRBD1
CASSQRSGTGDRNEQYF
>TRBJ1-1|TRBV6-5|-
CASSYGGYTEAFF
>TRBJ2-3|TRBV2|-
CASLKRTDTQYF
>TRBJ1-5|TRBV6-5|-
CASSRGGRSNQPQHF
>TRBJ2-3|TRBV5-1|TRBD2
CASSSKAGGETDTQYF
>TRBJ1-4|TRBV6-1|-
CASSGSLGEKLFF
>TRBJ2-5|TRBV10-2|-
CASSEIVETQYF
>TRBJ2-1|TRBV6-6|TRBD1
CASTDLRGKTNEQFF
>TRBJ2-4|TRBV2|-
CASRLGLARNIQYF
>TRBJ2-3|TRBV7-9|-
CASSPGNTDTQYF
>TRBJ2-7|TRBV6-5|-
CASTPRTPSSYEQYF
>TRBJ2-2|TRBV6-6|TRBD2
CASRTSGQNTGELFF
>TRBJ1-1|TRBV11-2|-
CASSLVPNTEAFF
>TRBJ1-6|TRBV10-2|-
CASSPGTTGSNSPLHF
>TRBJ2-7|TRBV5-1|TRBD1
CASSLTGVGYEQYF
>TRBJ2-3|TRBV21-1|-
CASRKPGQPSTDTQYF